This TCR beta chain was documented in a study of control samples from healthy donors and cancer patients. Clones were sequenced by immunoSEQ multiplex PCR, and TCRdb holds only the in-frame ones, with some missing. The sample includes 140,000 or so clones, 75% to 95% of them seen just once. Germline values: CDR1 SGHAT, CDR2 FQNNGV. Trimming removed 4 bases at V and 4 bases at J, with 11 bases between. The CDR3 loop spans 13 amino acids. This clone was found a few times. The J gene is TRBJ2-7, the V gene TRBV11-2; a possible D gene is TRBD2 (5 bases). This clonotype originated in a man aged 25 to 40 in good health. What was sequenced was blood. CDR3 DNA: TGTGCCAGCAGCTCCCTCCGGGGTTACGAGCAGTACTTC. It is translated as CASSSLRGYEQYF.